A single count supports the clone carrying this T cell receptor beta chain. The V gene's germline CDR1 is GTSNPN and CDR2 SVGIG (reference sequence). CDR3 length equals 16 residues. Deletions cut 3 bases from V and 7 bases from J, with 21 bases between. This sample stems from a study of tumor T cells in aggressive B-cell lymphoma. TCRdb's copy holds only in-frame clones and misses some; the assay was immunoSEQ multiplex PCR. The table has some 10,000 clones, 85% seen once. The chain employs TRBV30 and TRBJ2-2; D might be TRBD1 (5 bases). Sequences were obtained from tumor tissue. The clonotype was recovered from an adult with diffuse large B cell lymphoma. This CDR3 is CAWRPRRAGPNGELFF. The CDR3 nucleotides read TGTGCCTGGAGGCCTCGTCGGGCAGGGCCGAACGGGGAGCTGTTTTTT. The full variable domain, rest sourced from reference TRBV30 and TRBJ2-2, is SQTIHQWPATLVQPVGSPLSLECTVEGTSNPNLYWYRQAAGRGLQLLFYSVGIGQISSEVPQNLSASRPQDRQFILSSKKLLLSDSGFYLCAWRPRRAGPNGELFFGEGSRLTVL.